The 31 T cell receptor beta chains below come from one sample, sequenced in a study of cytomegalovirus exposure and HLA in healthy donors. PCR used 60 Vbeta primers and 13 Jbeta primers. The method was immunoSEQ multiplex PCR; TCRdb's version includes in-frame clones alone and lacks a portion of them. The profile shows approximately 27,000 clones, about 70% of them singletons. Sequencing was performed on PBMCs. The origin of the receptors is a woman in her forties or fifties in good health and CMV-seronegative.

V gene TRBV7-6 combines with J gene TRBJ2-7, with TRBD2 identical over 8 bases. The CDR3 covers 14 residues. V lost 5 bases and J lost 4; bases outside the gene matches: 7. The germline V gene has CDR1 SGHVS and CDR2 FNYEAQ. CDR3 loop: CASSPREGVYEQYF. The CDR3 DNA reads TGTGCCAGCAGCCCTCGGGAGGGAGTATACGAGCAGTACTTC.

This rearrangement joins TRBV29-1 to TRBJ1-2; a weak D match, TRBD1 (5 bases). CDR3 size: 15 residues. Trimming removed 6 bases at V and 4 bases at J, with 21 bases between. Per the germline V gene, CDR1 is SQVTM and CDR2 is ANQGSEA. The CDR3 region is CSVSGLQGGSYGYTF. The DNA for the CDR3 is TGCAGCGTCTCTGGCCTCCAGGGCGGTAGCTATGGCTACACCTTC.

The DNA of the CDR3 is TGTGCCAGCAGGAAGGCGGGGGGCTCGAACACTGAAGCTTTCTTT. Residues: CASRKAGGSNTEAFF. The chain uses TRBV25-1 and TRBJ1-1; tentative D call: TRBD1 (6 bases). Deletions cut 6 bases from V and 1 base from J, with 15 bases between. The CDR3 runs to 15 residues. Germline V lookup: CDR1 MGHDK, CDR2 SYGVNS.

This clone was counted a few times. The chain is built from TRBV23-1 and TRBJ2-7; 7 bases are a match to TRBD2. TRBV23-1 is filed as an ORF, its function uncertain. Losses at the gene ends were 7 bases for V and 4 bases for J; bases not matched to a gene: 19. This CDR3 has 17 amino acids. CDR3 bases: TGCGCCAGCACCGGTTTGGCCCCGAGCGGGGTGTTATACGAGCAGTACTTC. Translation: CASTGLAPSGVLYEQYF.

The chain recombines TRBV29-1 with TRBJ2-7; 10 bases are shared with TRBD1. The CDR3 length is 12 residues. Looked up from germline, CDR1 is SQVTM and CDR2 is ANQGSEA. After removal of 6 bases from V and 5 bases from J, the junction contained 4 bases not matched to a gene. The CDR3 region has the DNA TGCAGCGTAGCGGGACAGGGGAACGAGCAGTACTTC. Translation gives CSVAGQGNEQYF.

The chain uses TRBV5-1 and TRBJ1-6, with D tentatively TRBD1 (5 bases). The germline gives CDR1 SGHRS, CDR2 YFSETQ. The CDR3 consists of 15 residues. Trimming took 4 bases from V and 7 from J, leaving 15 bases between them. CDR3 DNA sequence: TGCGCCAGCAGCCCCTCGGGGGGGGAGAATTCACCCCTCCACTTT. The encoded protein is CASSPSGGENSPLHF.

The V gene is TRBV2, the J gene TRBJ2-2; no clear D. Germline CDR1 and CDR2: SNHLY and FYNNEI. This CDR3 contains 12 residues. V was cut by 9 bases and J by 2 bases, with 7 bases left in between. CDR3 in DNA: TGTGCCAGAAGAGCCAACACCGGGGAGCTGTTTTTT. Protein sequence: CARRANTGELFF.

This sequence joins TRBV5-1 and TRBJ2-1, with D maybe TRBD1 (6 bases). The germline CDR1 and CDR2 sequences are SGHRS and YFSETQ. This CDR3 comprises 16 residues. With 4 bases removed from V and 0 bases from J, the gap between germline ends came to 14 bases. The CDR3 is CASSPQPGVSYNEQFF. The CDR3, as DNA: TGCGCCAGCAGCCCTCAACCAGGGGTCTCCTACAATGAGCAGTTCTTC.

The chain joins TRBV7-8 to TRBJ2-7; 12 bases align to TRBD1. This CDR3 region has 15 residues. The trim removed 3 bases at V and 6 bases at J, leaving 6 bases unmatched. Looked up from germline, CDR1 is SGHVS and CDR2 is FQNEAQ. The CDR3: CASSFRDRGPLEQYF. In DNA, the CDR3 is TGTGCCAGCAGCTTCCGGGACAGGGGGCCTCTCGAGCAGTACTTC.

This clone was picked up a small number of times. CDR3 sequence reads: CASSPTSGQYNEQFF. The CDR3 coding sequence is TGTGCCAGCAGTCCCACGTCGGGACAGTACAATGAGCAGTTCTTC. V is TRBV6-6 and J is TRBJ2-1, with TRBD1 identical over 7 bases. Germline assignment: CDR1 MNHNY and CDR2 SVGAGI (reference sequence). V gave up 5 bases and J gave up 4 bases; unmatched junction bases: 8. This CDR3 has 15 amino acids.

This clone was picked up a small number of times. The J gene is TRBJ2-3, the V gene TRBV10-1; D remains ambiguous. Trimming left V 0 bases short and J 4 bases short, with 11 bases between. This CDR3 has 15 residues. Germline V gives CDR1 WNHNN, CDR2 SYGVQD (reference sequence). As DNA, the CDR3 is TGCGCCAGCAGTGAGTCGATCTGGAGCTCAGATACGCAGTATTTT. Residues: CASSESIWSSDTQYF.

This sequence joins TRBV29-1 and TRBJ2-7, with D uncertain. Germline CDR1 is SQVTM and CDR2 is ANQGSEA. The V gene lost 7 bases and the J gene lost 2 bases, with 9 bases spanning the gap. This CDR3 has 11 amino acids. Here the CDR3 reads CSARKTYEQYF. The CDR3 coding sequence is TGCAGCGCCAGGAAAACCTACGAGCAGTACTTC.

The rearrangement links TRBV10-3 to TRBJ2-7, with D possibly matching TRBD2 (5 bases). V lost 4 bases and J 3 bases, leaving 16 bases between the germline ends. Germline loops: CDR1 ENHRY, CDR2 SYGVKD. The CDR3 extends over 15 amino acids. CDR3 sequence: CAISGEGSLGYEQYF. DNA of the CDR3: TGTGCCATCAGTGGCGAGGGTAGCCTTGGCTACGAGCAGTACTTC.

A single count supports this clone. V and J are TRBV10-2 and TRBJ1-1; D unresolved. This CDR3 has 14 residues. The germline V gene encodes CDR1 WSHSY and CDR2 SAAADI. The germline V and J ends were trimmed by 4 bases and 1 base, with 10 bases remaining between them. The CDR3 DNA follows: TGCGCCAGCAGTGCTCAACACCGGAACACTGAAGCTTTCTTT. This gives the protein CASSAQHRNTEAFF.

The gene calls are TRBV2 and TRBJ2-1; 8 nucleotides line up with TRBD2. The trim removed 9 bases at V and 9 bases at J, leaving 10 bases unmatched. This CDR3 comprises 13 residues. Germline values: CDR1 SNHLY, CDR2 FYNNEI. CDR3 protein: CASSGLAKGEQFF. DNA for the CDR3: TGTGCCAGTTCCGGACTAGCCAAGGGTGAGCAGTTCTTC. Drawing the rest from reference TRBV2 and TRBJ2-1, the complete variable domain is EPEVTQTPSHQVTQMGQEVILRCVPISNHLYFYWYRQILGQKVEFLVSFYNNEISEKSEIFDDQFSVERPDGSNFTLKIRSTKLEDSAMYFCASSGLAKGEQFFGPGTRLTVL.

The chain joins TRBV6-5 to TRBJ1-2; unclear D gene. CDR1 and CDR2 (germline): MNHEY, SVGAGI. CDR3 size: 12 residues. The V and J ends lost 5 bases and 5 bases respectively, with 9 bases between them. This chain's CDR3 is CASSATEYGYTF. In DNA form, the CDR3 reads TGTGCCAGCAGTGCCACAGAGTATGGCTACACCTTC.

The chain is built from TRBV4-2 and TRBJ2-1; the match to TRBD2 covers 8 bases. Germline-derived CDR1 and CDR2 are LGHNA and YNFKEQ. Trimming removed 4 bases from V and 0 bases from J; junction bases left unmatched: 5. The CDR3 loop spans 16 amino acids. CDR3 sequence: CASSLQSGSSYNEQFF. The CDR3 region has the DNA TGTGCCAGCAGCCTCCAAAGCGGGAGCTCCTACAATGAGCAGTTCTTC.

V is TRBV5-1 and J is TRBJ1-1, with D perhaps TRBD1 (6 bases). Germline CDR1 is SGHRS and CDR2 is YFSETQ. This CDR3 region has 14 residues. The germline V and J ends were trimmed by 6 bases and 0 bases, with 12 bases remaining between them. For the CDR3, the DNA is TGCGCCAGCACCCGCCAGGGGATGAACACTGAAGCTTTCTTT. This sequence encodes CASTRQGMNTEAFF.

J is TRBJ1-1 and V is TRBV4-1, with D tentatively TRBD1 (5 bases). CDR3 length: 15 amino acids. Germline V CDR1 and CDR2: MGHRA, YSYEKL. V gave up 1 base and J gave up 0 bases, with 9 bases separating them. CDR3 coding DNA: TGCGCCAGCAGCCAAGGGAAGGGGCTGAACACTGAAGCTTTCTTT. Residues: CASSQGKGLNTEAFF.

This clone was seen just once. The rearrangement links TRBV6-5 to TRBJ2-7; maybe TRBD1 (6 bases). Germline lookup yields CDR1 MNHEY and CDR2 SVGAGI. Trimming shortened V by 6 bases and J by 4 bases, and 7 bases separated the two germline ends. The CDR3 length is 11 residues. The CDR3 region is CASSDRYEQYF. The CDR3 bases are TGTGCCAGCAGCGACAGGTACGAGCAGTACTTC.

The genes are TRBV7-9 and TRBJ1-4, with D possibly TRBD1 on 5 matching bases. V gave up 3 bases and J gave up 4 bases, with 12 bases separating them. The length of the CDR3 is 15 residues. Looked up from germline, CDR1 is SEHNR and CDR2 is FQNEAQ (reference sequence). For the CDR3, the DNA is TGTGCCAGCAGCTTTGGGTCAGGGCGTAATGAAAAACTGTTTTTT. Translating gives CASSFGSGRNEKLFF.

As concerns this clone: This sample includes further DNA sequences coding for the same CDR3. V and J are TRBV5-1 and TRBJ2-5; 8 bases are a match to TRBD1. V shed 0 bases, J shed 4 bases, and the junction held 5 bases outside the gene matches. CDR3 length: 15 residues. Germline V CDR1 and CDR2: SGHRS, YFSETQ. This chain's CDR3 is CASSLGAGTGETQYF. The CDR3 DNA reads as TGCGCCAGCAGCTTGGGCGCCGGGACAGGAGAGACCCAGTACTTC.

This chain links TRBV29-1 with TRBJ2-7; 11 bases are a match to TRBD1. V trimming: 6 bases; J trimming: 4 bases; junction bases outside the gene matches: 2. Germline loops: CDR1 SQVTM, CDR2 ANQGSEA. The CDR3 extends over 12 amino acids. The CDR3 loop reads CSVGTGGYEQYF. CDR3 bases: TGCAGCGTGGGGACAGGGGGGTACGAGCAGTACTTC.

This clone came up once. J is TRBJ2-6 and V is TRBV5-1; 7 bases fit TRBD1. The CDR3 has 15 amino acids. The V and J ends lost 1 base and 2 bases, in that order; junction bases with no gene match: 0. The germline CDR1 and CDR2 sequences are SGHRS and YFSETQ. CDR3 amino acids: CASSLTGAGANVLTF. The CDR3 nucleotides read TGCGCCAGCAGCTTGACAGGGGCTGGGGCCAACGTCCTGACTTTC.

This clone was seen once. The chain couples TRBV12-1 to TRBJ1-1. TRBV12-1 constitutes a pseudogene. This CDR3 has 14 residues. The DNA of the CDR3 is TGTGCCAGCAGCCATTGGGAGGGCAGGCCTGAAGCTTTCTTT. Translation gives CASSHWEGRPEAFF.

V is TRBV5-1 and J is TRBJ1-1; 9 bases are a match to TRBD1. This CDR3 comprises 16 residues. In germline, CDR1 is SGHRS, CDR2 YFSETQ. The V and J ends lost 4 bases and 0 bases, in that order; junction bases with no gene match: 7. The CDR3 region is CASSIGTGKMNTEAFF. In DNA, the CDR3 is TGCGCCAGCAGCATAGGGACAGGGAAGATGAACACTGAAGCTTTCTTT.

This clone was observed once. The chain has TRBV4-1 and TRBJ2-2; TRBD2 is a possible D gene (5 bases). The CDR3 has 15 residues. The germline CDR1 and CDR2 sequences are MGHRA and YSYEKL. V shed 2 bases and J shed 5 bases, with 12 bases lying between them. The DNA of the CDR3 is TGCGCCAGCAGCCAAAAAGGAGGAATTACCGGGGAGCTGTTTTTT. This gives the protein CASSQKGGITGELFF.

A few counts support this clone. This chain uses TRBV5-1 with TRBJ2-1, with D maybe TRBD2 (6 bases). The CDR3 contains 15 residues. Germline values: CDR1 SGHRS, CDR2 YFSETQ. Trimming took off 4 bases at V and 10 bases at J, with 21 bases between the two ends. The CDR3 region has the DNA TGCGCCAGCAGCCAAGGGGCGGGACCCAACGAAGAGCAGTTCTTC. This gives the protein CASSQGAGPNEEQFF.

This chain joins TRBV5-4 and TRBJ2-1; 9 bases are shared with TRBD2. Germline V gives CDR1 SGHNT, CDR2 YYREEE (reference sequence). J lost 8 bases, V lost 1 base, and 10 bases had no gene match. The CDR3 runs 16 residues. Here the CDR3 reads CASSLKAGGRWHEQFF. The CDR3 nucleotides read TGTGCCAGCAGCTTGAAGGCGGGGGGGCGTTGGCATGAGCAGTTCTTC. Looking up the rest from reference TRBV5-4 and TRBJ2-1 gives the full variable domain: ETGVTQSPTHLIKTRGQQVTLRCSSQSGHNTVSWYQQALGQGPQFIFQYYREEENGRGNFPPRFSGLQFPNYSSELNVNALELDDSALYLCASSLKAGGRWHEQFFGPGTRLTVL.

The J gene is TRBJ1-2, the V gene TRBV25-1, with TRBD1 as a possible D gene (5 bases). CDR1 is MGHDK, CDR2 SYGVNS, per germline. The CDR3 consists of 13 residues. V gave up 6 bases and J gave up 4 bases, with 12 bases separating them. The CDR3 reads CASSFQGLYGYTF. The DNA of the CDR3 is TGTGCCAGCAGCTTTCAGGGACTCTATGGCTACACCTTC.

This clone has only a few counts. The CDR3, as DNA: TGTGCCAGCAGCTTAAATGGACAGGTTGCTTTCTTT. It yields the protein CASSLNGQVAFF. This sequence joins TRBV7-9 and TRBJ1-1; TRBD1 matches at 7 bases. The CDR3 totals 12 residues. Losses at the gene ends were 2 bases for V and 11 bases for J; bases not matched to a gene: 5. Germline CDR1 and CDR2: SEHNR and FQNEAQ (reference sequence).